Below, one T cell receptor (beta chain) is given with its context. Its antigen target is currently unknown. It has no much larger one-base neighbor in the sample; base qualities were not kept. The immunoSEQ Assay, a bias-controlled multiplex PCR, was used to amplify TCRbeta CDR3 regions from genomic DNA. The source study handled its data this way. Nucleated cell counts per sample were estimated from amplification of reference gene primers within the assay. To quantify the absolute abundance of each unique TCRbeta CDR3 rearrangement, sequence reads were collapsed and filtered. Productive Simpson clonality was computed per sample as the square root of Simpson's diversity index over productive rearrangements. TCRdb retrieved this table from immuneACCESS and kept in-frame rearrangements only. Not all clones are present; in checked studies, unresolved V genes account for under half, and no reason is known for the remainder. For V, J and clone size, that table is used; D and trimming come from the DNA. A total of some 220,000 clones appear in this sample, just over 85% of them only once. The ten largest clones represent around 3.5% of the sample.

This record belongs to a study of blood T cell repertoires in COVID-19 (dated by TCRdb to the early 2020s). In terms of the full investigation: Samples from collaborators originated in the United States, Italy and Spain and spanned both the acute and convalescent phases of COVID-19. The prospective study material was composed of cDNA or gDNA derived from T cells, B-cell-depleted T cells, or PBMCs. Deeply sampled blood TCRbeta repertoires from subjects exposed to, actively infected with, or recovered from COVID-19 were included in the dataset. The repertoires were released in a freely available public database intended as a resource for research on the immune response to SARS-CoV-2. Samples were obtained from the ongoing ImmuneRACE study (first 160 participants) and from approximately 1,200 subjects provided by 6 global collaborators. A de-identified subject ID, COVID-19 status, age in years and sex were almost always included in the sample metadata. Where available, HLA class I and class II types were taken from metadata supplied by the sample provider and were not determined by assay-based typing.

Participants in the prospective study were aged roughly 18 to 89 years, lived in 20 to 25 United States geographic areas, and enrolled through a virtual design. Cohort assignment in the prospective study relied on participant-reported clinical history from a screening survey and a study questionnaire. Each participant in the prospective study had whole blood, serum and a nasopharyngeal or oropharyngeal swab collected by mobile phlebotomists. Participants in the prospective study had the option to provide additional blood draws and questionnaires over a 2-month period. Before DNA extraction, prospective study blood samples were shipped either frozen or at room temperature. CDR1 and CDR2 (KGHSH, LQKENI) derive from the germline V gene. From the cysteine through the phenylalanine, the CDR3 covers 14 amino acids. Only the CDR3 region is kept as DNA, spanning 42 bases read in frame from base 1. Trimming accounts for 4 bases at V and 7 bases at J, while the number of junction bases matched to no gene is 7.

Overall study results and their limits: The quantity of clinical and demographic metadata differed by source and by participant and was supplied without curation.

The origin of this receptor is a woman in her forties with acute COVID-19. Recombination connected TRBV18 to TRBJ1-5, with 7 middle bases fitting TRBD1. Sequenced material: PBMCs or T cells enriched from blood (not recorded which). The CDR3 region reads CASSQGQDSQPQHF. In nucleotide form, the sequence is TGTGCCAGCTCACAAGGACAGGATAGCCAGCCCCAGCATTTT.